This entry is about one T cell receptor (beta chain). Antigen unknown. The data originate from a study of brain metastases from non-small cell lung cancer. Profiling relied on immunoSEQ multiplex PCR, and the TCRdb table lists in-frame clones only, not all of them. This sample has 14,000 to 15,000 clones, with around 81% found just once. Whole-study results and caveats: Compared with their matched primary tumors, about 62% of brain metastases showed expanded T-cell clones.

The CDR3 has 11 residues. CDR1 and CDR2 (germline): SNHLY, FYNNEI. Trimming pared 5 bases from V and 3 bases from J, leaving 5 bases between. The receptor's source is a donor at least 40 years old with non-small cell lung cancer. The chain joins TRBV2 to TRBJ2-7; D unclear. The specimen sequenced was primary lung tumor tissue. CDR3 region: CASSYSYEQYF. The CDR3 bases are TGTGCCAGCAGTTACAGCTACGAGCAGTACTTC.